This is a list of T cell receptor beta chains from one sample in a study of blood T cell repertoires in COVID-19. The repertoire was sequenced with immunoSEQ multiplex PCR; TCRdb's copy has only in-frame clones and lacks some. This sample has 100,000 to 150,000 clones; around 86% occur once, and the top ten carry about 8.4%. Sequencing used peripheral blood. The origin of the receptors is a woman aged 60-75 years with active or convalescent COVID-19. The CDR3 runs from the conserved cysteine through the conserved F or W. A D gene is named only where the DNA matches it firmly. Clone size is not always given. Where it is, it says once, few, many or a class for expanded clones.

D: TRBD1; J: TRBJ2-2; size: once; V: TRBV27; CDR3: CASSRSGQGSNTGELFF; DNA: TGTGCCAGCAGTCGATCCGGACAGGGGAGTAACACCGGGGAGCTGTTTTTT
D: -; J: TRBJ2-1; size: -; V: TRBV28; CDR3: CASSLRGYNEQFF; DNA: TGTGCCAGCAGTCTAAGGGGGTACAATGAGCAGTTCTTC
D: -; J: TRBJ2-1; size: -; V: TRBV7-2; CDR3: CASSRSSSYNEQFF; DNA: TGTGCCAGCAGCCGCTCGAGTTCCTACAATGAGCAGTTCTTC
D: -; J: TRBJ1-5; size: once; V: TRBV4-1; CDR3: CASSQDLGSRNQPQHF; DNA: TGCGCCAGCAGCCAAGATCTTGGGAGCAGAAATCAGCCCCAGCATTTT
D: TRBD2; J: TRBJ2-1; size: -; V: TRBV28; CDR3: CASSLTSGSYNEQFF; DNA: TGTGCCAGCAGCCTGACTAGCGGCTCCTACAATGAGCAGTTCTTC
D: -; J: TRBJ1-2; size: -; V: TRBV5-1; CDR3: CASSLGQLSNYGYTF; DNA: TGCGCCAGCAGCTTGGGTCAGTTGTCTAACTATGGCTACACCTTC
D: TRBD1; J: TRBJ2-2; size: -; V: TRBV27; CDR3: CASSRQGVLKNTGELFF; DNA: TGTGCCAGCAGTCGACAGGGGGTGTTAAAGAACACCGGGGAGCTGTTTTTT
D: -; J: TRBJ2-7; size: once; V: TRBV15; CDR3: CATSRDFFQGPTF; DNA: TGTGCCACCAGCAGAGATTTTTTCCAGGGTCCTACCTTC
D: -; J: TRBJ1-6; size: -; V: TRBV19; CDR3: CASTRGRTYNSPLHF; DNA: TGTGCCAGTACCAGGGGACGGACCTATAATTCACCCCTCCACTTT
D: TRBD2; J: TRBJ2-1; size: -; V: TRBV7-2; CDR3: CASSLVAGVGYNEQFF; DNA: TGTGCCAGCAGCTTAGTAGCGGGAGTGGGTTACAATGAGCAGTTCTTC
D: TRBD1; J: TRBJ1-1; size: -; V: TRBV6-5; CDR3: CASNFDRDLRTEAFF; DNA: TGTGCCAGCAATTTTGACAGGGATTTAAGGACTGAAGCTTTCTTT
D: -; J: TRBJ2-3; size: -; V: TRBV4-3; CDR3: CASSQEYSGEDTQYF; DNA: TGCGCCAGCAGCCAAGAGTATAGTGGTGAAGATACGCAGTATTTT
D: -; J: TRBJ2-7; size: -; V: TRBV5-4; CDR3: CASSPQTGSSYEQYF; DNA: TGTGCCAGCAGCCCGCAAACGGGGAGCTCCTACGAGCAGTACTTC
D: -; J: TRBJ2-7; size: few; V: TRBV28; CDR3: CASTRGRTASYEQYF; DNA: TGTGCCAGTACTCGGGGCCGGACAGCAAGCTACGAGCAGTACTTC
D: TRBD2; J: TRBJ2-3; size: -; V: TRBV5-5; CDR3: CASSSRGVADTQYF; DNA: TGTGCCAGCAGCTCCCGGGGGGTCGCAGATACGCAGTATTTT
D: -; J: TRBJ2-5; size: once; V: TRBV11-2; CDR3: CASSFAGRYQETQYF; DNA: TGTGCCAGCAGCTTCGCGGGACGGTACCAAGAGACCCAGTACTTC
D: TRBD1; J: TRBJ1-1; size: -; V: TRBV7-8; CDR3: CASSGGTVNTEAFF; DNA: TGTGCCAGCAGCGGAGGGACAGTGAATACTGAAGCTTTCTTT
D: TRBD1; J: TRBJ1-2; size: -; V: TRBV27; CDR3: CASSLSRTGGDYGYTF; DNA: TGTGCCAGCAGTTTATCCAGGACAGGGGGGGACTATGGCTACACCTTC
D: TRBD2; J: TRBJ2-1; size: -; V: TRBV27; CDR3: CVTGASGGGEQFF; DNA: TGTGTAACAGGGGCTAGCGGGGGCGGTGAGCAGTTCTTC
D: -; J: TRBJ1-1; size: -; V: TRBV6-5; CDR3: CASSYSRQTEAFF; DNA: TGTGCCAGCAGTTACTCGAGACAGACTGAAGCTTTCTTT
D: TRBD2; J: TRBJ2-3; size: -; V: TRBV5-1; CDR3: CASSFSGGDTDTQYF; DNA: TGCGCCAGCAGCTTTAGCGGGGGGGACACAGATACGCAGTATTTT
D: -; J: TRBJ2-2; size: -; V: TRBV15; CDR3: CATRGVGGELFF; DNA: TGTGCCACCAGGGGAGTTGGCGGGGAGCTGTTTTTT
D: TRBD1; J: TRBJ1-3; size: -; V: TRBV7-9; CDR3: CASSLADRGLGNTIYF; DNA: TGTGCCAGCAGCTTAGCTGACAGGGGGCTAGGAAACACCATATATTTT
D: -; J: TRBJ1-1; size: few; V: TRBV7-8; CDR3: CASSGGQGSMNTEAFF; DNA: TGTGCCAGCAGCGGGGGCCAGGGGAGTATGAACACTGAAGCTTTCTTT
D: -; J: TRBJ1-2; size: -; V: TRBV6-5; CDR3: CASSRTTANYGYTF; DNA: TGTGCCAGCAGTCGTACGACAGCAAACTATGGCTACACCTTC
D: TRBD2; J: TRBJ2-3; size: once; V: TRBV5-1; CDR3: CASSLEIAGVSTDTQYF; DNA: TGCGCCAGCAGCTTGGAAATAGCGGGGGTATCCACAGATACGCAGTATTTT
D: -; J: TRBJ2-1; size: -; V: TRBV18; CDR3: CASSPRVSSYNEQFF; DNA: TGTGCCAGCTCACCACGTGTTAGCTCCTACAATGAGCAGTTCTTC
D: -; J: TRBJ2-5; size: -; V: TRBV7-2; CDR3: CASSTWRQGQETQYF; DNA: TGTGCCAGCAGCACCTGGAGGCAGGGGCAAGAGACCCAGTACTTC
D: -; J: TRBJ1-5; size: once; V: TRBV28; CDR3: CASSVRWASNQPQHF; DNA: TGTGCCAGCAGTGTACGGTGGGCGAGCAATCAGCCCCAGCATTTT
D: -; J: TRBJ2-1; size: -; V: TRBV2; CDR3: CASSATRAPNNEQFF; DNA: TGTGCCAGCAGTGCTACTAGAGCTCCCAACAATGAGCAGTTCTTC
D: TRBD1; J: TRBJ2-2; size: few; V: TRBV11-1; CDR3: CASSPDRANTGELFF; DNA: TGTGCCAGCAGCCCGGACAGGGCGAACACCGGGGAGCTGTTTTTT
D: TRBD1; J: TRBJ1-4; size: -; V: TRBV5-1; CDR3: CASSLKPGTGGTEKLFF; DNA: TGCGCCAGCAGCTTGAAACCCGGGACAGGGGGAACTGAAAAACTGTTTTTT
D: -; J: TRBJ1-2; size: few; V: TRBV10-1; CDR3: CASTRTGGAGYGYTF; DNA: TGCGCCAGCACTCGAACTGGGGGGGCTGGCTATGGCTACACCTTC
D: -; J: TRBJ1-1; size: -; V: TRBV10-2; CDR3: CASSERGAGYMNTEAFF; DNA: TGCGCCAGCAGTGAGAGGGGAGCGGGCTATATGAACACTGAAGCTTTCTTT
D: -; J: TRBJ2-7; size: -; V: TRBV5-1; CDR3: CASSFMFGLGDEQYF; DNA: TGCGCCAGCAGCTTTATGTTTGGGTTGGGAGACGAGCAGTACTTC
D: -; J: TRBJ1-5; size: -; V: TRBV7-8; CDR3: CASSLYGPLGGNQPQHF; DNA: TGTGCCAGCAGCTTATACGGTCCGCTCGGGGGCAATCAGCCCCAGCATTTT
D: -; J: TRBJ1-5; size: -; V: TRBV5-6; CDR3: CASRSRGLNQPQHF; DNA: TGTGCCAGCAGATCAAGAGGTCTCAATCAGCCCCAGCATTTT
D: TRBD1; J: TRBJ1-5; size: -; V: TRBV7-2; CDR3: CASSSGQGYQPQHF; DNA: TGTGCCAGCAGCTCCGGACAGGGGTATCAGCCCCAGCATTTT
D: TRBD2; J: TRBJ2-7; size: -; V: TRBV6-5; CDR3: CASGREFGYEQYF; DNA: TGTGCCAGCGGGAGGGAGTTCGGATACGAGCAGTACTTC
D: -; J: TRBJ2-3; size: -; V: TRBV5-1; CDR3: CASSLAYGQMQYF; DNA: TGCGCCAGCAGCTTGGCCTACGGACAAATGCAGTATTTT
D: -; J: TRBJ1-2; size: -; V: TRBV25-1; CDR3: CASSETHTNYGYTF; DNA: TGTGCCAGCAGTGAAACACATACTAACTATGGCTACACCTTC
D: TRBD1; J: TRBJ2-2; size: -; V: TRBV7-3; CDR3: CASSLRQGAAGELFF; DNA: TGTGCCAGCAGCTTAAGACAGGGGGCGGCCGGGGAGCTGTTTTTT
D: TRBD1; J: TRBJ2-3; size: -; V: TRBV6-2/TRBV6-3; CDR3: CASSYTRQGTDTQYF; DNA: TGTGCCAGCAGTTACACCCGACAGGGTACAGATACGCAGTATTTT
D: TRBD1; J: TRBJ2-6; size: -; V: TRBV24-1; CDR3: CATSDPGQGTTSGANVLTF; DNA: TGTGCCACCAGTGACCCGGGACAGGGGACCACCTCTGGGGCCAACGTCCTGACTTTC
D: -; J: TRBJ1-1; size: -; V: TRBV28; CDR3: CASSIRGGGPEAFF; DNA: TGTGCCAGCAGTATCCGGGGAGGGGGTCCTGAAGCTTTCTTT
D: TRBD1; J: TRBJ2-2; size: -; V: TRBV4-1; CDR3: CASSQDRGQGASGELFF; DNA: TGCGCCAGCAGCCAAGATCGAGGGCAGGGGGCGTCCGGGGAGCTGTTTTTT
D: -; J: TRBJ2-7; size: -; V: TRBV30; CDR3: CACSGGWRAYEQYF; DNA: TGTGCCTGTTCGGGCGGGTGGCGGGCCTACGAGCAGTACTTC
D: -; J: TRBJ1-2; size: few; V: TRBV2; CDR3: CASAAPEQTMSYGYTF; DNA: TGTGCCAGCGCCGCCCCAGAACAGACAATGAGCTATGGCTACACCTTC